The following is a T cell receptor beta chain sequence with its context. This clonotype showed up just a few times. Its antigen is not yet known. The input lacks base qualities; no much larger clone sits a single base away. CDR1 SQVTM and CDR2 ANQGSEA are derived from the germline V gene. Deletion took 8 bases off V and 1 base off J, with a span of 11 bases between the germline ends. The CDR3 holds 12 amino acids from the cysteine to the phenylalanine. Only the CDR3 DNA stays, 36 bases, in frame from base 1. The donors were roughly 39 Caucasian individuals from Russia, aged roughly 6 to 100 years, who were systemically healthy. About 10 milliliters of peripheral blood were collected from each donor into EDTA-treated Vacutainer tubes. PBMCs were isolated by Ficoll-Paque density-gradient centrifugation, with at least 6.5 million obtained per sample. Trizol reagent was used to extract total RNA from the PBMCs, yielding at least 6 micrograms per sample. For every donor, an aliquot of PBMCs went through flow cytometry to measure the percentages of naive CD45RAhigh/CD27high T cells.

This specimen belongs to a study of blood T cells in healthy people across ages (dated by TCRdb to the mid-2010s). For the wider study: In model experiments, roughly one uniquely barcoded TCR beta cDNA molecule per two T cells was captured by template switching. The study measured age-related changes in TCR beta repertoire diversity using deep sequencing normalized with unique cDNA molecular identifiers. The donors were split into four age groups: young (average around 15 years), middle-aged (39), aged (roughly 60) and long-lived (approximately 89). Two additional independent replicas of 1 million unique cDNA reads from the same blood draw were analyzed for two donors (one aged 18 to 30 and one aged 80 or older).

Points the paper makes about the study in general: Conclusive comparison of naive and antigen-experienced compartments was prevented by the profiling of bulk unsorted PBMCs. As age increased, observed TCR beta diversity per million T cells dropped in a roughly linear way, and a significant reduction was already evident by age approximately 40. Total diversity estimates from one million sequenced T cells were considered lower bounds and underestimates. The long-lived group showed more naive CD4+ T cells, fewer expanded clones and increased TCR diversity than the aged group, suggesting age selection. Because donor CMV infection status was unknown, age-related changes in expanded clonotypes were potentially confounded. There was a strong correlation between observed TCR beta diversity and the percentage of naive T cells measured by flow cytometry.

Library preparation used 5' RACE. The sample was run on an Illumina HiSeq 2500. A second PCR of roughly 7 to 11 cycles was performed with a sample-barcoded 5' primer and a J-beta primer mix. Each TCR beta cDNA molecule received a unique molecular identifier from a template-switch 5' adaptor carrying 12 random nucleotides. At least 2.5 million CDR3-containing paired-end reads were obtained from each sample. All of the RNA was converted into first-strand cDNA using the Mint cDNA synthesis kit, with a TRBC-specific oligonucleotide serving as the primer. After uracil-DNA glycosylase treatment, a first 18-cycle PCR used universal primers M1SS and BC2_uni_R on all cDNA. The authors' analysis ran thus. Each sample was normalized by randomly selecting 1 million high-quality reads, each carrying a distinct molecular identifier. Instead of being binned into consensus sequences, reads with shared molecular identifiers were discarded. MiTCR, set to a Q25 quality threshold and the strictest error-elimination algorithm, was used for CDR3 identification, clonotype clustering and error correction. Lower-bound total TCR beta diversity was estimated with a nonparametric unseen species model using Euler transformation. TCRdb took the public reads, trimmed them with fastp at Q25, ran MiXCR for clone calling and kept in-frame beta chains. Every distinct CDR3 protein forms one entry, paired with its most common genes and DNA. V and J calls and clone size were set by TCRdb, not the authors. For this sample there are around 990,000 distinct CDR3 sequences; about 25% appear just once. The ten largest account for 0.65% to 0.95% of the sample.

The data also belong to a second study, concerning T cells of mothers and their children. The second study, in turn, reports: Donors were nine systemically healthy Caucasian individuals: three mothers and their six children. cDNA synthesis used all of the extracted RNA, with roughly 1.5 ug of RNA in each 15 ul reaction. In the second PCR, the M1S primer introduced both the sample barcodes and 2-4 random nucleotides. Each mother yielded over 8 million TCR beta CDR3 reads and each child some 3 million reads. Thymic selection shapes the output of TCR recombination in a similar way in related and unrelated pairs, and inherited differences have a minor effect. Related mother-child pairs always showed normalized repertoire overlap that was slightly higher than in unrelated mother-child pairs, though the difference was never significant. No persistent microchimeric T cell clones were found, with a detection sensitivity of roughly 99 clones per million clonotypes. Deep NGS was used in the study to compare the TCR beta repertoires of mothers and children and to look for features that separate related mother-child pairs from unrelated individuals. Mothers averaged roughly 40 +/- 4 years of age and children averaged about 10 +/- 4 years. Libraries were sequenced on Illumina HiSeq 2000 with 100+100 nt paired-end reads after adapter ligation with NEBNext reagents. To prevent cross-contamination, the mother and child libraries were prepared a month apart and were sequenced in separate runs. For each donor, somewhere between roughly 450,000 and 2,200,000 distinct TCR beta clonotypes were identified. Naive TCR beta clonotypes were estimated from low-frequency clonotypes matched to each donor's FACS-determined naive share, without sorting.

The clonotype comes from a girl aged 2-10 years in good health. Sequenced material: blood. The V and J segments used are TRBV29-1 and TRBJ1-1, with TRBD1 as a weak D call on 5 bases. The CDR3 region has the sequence CSTGRQNTEAFF. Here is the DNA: TGCAGCACGGGACGGCAGAACACTGAAGCTTTCTTT.